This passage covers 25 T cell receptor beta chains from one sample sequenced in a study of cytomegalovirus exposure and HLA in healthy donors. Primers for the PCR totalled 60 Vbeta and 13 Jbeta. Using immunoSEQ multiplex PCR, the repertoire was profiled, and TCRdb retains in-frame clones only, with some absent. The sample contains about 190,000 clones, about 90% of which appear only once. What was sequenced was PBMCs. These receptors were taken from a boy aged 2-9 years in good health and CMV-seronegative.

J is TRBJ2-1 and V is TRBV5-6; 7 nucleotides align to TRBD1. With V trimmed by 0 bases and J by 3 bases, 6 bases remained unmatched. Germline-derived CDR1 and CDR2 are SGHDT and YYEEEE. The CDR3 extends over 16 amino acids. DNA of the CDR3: TGTGCCAGCAGCTTGGGAGCCGGGACAGTCTACAATGAGCAGTTCTTC. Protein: CASSLGAGTVYNEQFF.

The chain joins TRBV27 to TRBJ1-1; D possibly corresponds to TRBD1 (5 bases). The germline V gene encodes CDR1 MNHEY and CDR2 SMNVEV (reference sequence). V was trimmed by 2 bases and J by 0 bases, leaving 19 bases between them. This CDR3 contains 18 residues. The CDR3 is CASSLTPARVSLNTEAFF. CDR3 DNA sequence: TGTGCCAGCAGTTTAACGCCGGCCAGGGTCAGCTTGAACACTGAAGCTTTCTTT.

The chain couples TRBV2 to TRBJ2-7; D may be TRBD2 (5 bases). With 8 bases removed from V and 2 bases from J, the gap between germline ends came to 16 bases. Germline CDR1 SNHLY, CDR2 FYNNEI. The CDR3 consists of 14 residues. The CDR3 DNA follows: TGTGCCAGCGGTTCCTCGAGGGTGACCTACGAGCAGTACTTC. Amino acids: CASGSSRVTYEQYF.

CDR3 nucleotide sequence: TGTGCCAGCAGACAGGGCTCTGGGGCCAACGTCCTGACTTTC. It yields the protein CASRQGSGANVLTF. The genes are TRBV6-1 and TRBJ2-6, with D possibly being TRBD1 (6 bases). The germline gives CDR1 MNHNS, CDR2 SASEGT. Between the trimmed V and J ends, which lost 6 bases and 0 bases, there was a span of 6 bases. CDR3 length equals 14 residues.

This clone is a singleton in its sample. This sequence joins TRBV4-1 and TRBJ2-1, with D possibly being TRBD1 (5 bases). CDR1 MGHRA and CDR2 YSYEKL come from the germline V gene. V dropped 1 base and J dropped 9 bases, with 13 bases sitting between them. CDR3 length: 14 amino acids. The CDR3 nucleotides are TGCGCCAGCAGCCAAGGGGCAGCAAGGGGTGAGCAGTTCTTC. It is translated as CASSQGAARGEQFF.

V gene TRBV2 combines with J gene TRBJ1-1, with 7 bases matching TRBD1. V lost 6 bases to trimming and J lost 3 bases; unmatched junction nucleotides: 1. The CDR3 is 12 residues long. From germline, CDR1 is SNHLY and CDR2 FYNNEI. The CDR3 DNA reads TGTGCCAGCAGGGGACAGTACACTGAAGCTTTCTTT. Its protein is CASRGQYTEAFF.

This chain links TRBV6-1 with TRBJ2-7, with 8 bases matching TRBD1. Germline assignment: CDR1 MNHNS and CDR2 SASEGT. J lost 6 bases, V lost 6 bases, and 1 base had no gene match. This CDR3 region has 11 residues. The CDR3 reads CASRTGAEQYF. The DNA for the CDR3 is TGTGCCAGCAGGACAGGGGCCGAGCAGTACTTC.

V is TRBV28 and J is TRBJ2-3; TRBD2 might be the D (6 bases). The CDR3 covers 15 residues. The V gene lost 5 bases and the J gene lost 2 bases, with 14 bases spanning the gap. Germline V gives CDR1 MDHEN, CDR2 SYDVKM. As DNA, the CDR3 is TGTGCCAGCAGTCCTACTAGCCACGACACAGATACGCAGTATTTT. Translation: CASSPTSHDTDTQYF.

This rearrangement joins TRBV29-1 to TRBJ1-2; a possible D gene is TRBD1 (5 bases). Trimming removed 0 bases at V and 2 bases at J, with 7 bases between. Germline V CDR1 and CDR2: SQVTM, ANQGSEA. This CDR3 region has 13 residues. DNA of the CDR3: TGCAGCGTTGAAGATCAGGGAAACTATGGCTACACCTTC. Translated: CSVEDQGNYGYTF.

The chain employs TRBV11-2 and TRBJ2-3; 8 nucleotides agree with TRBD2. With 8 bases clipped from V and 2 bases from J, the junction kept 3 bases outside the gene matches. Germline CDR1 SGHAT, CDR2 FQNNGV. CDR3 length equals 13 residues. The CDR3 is CASLAGTTDTQYF. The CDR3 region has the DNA TGTGCCAGCTTAGCGGGGACCACAGATACGCAGTATTTT.

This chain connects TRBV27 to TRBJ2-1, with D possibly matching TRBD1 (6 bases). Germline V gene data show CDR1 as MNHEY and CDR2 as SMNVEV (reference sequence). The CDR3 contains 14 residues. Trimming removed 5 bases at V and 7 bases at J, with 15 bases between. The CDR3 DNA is TGTGCCAGCAGTCCACGGGGCAGGGGAAATGAGCAGTTCTTC. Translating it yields CASSPRGRGNEQFF.

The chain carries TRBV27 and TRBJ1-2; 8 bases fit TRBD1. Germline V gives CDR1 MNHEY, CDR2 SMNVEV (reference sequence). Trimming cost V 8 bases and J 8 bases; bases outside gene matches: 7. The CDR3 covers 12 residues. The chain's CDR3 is CASLGQGQGYTF. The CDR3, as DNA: TGTGCCAGCCTTGGACAGGGACAAGGCTACACCTTC.

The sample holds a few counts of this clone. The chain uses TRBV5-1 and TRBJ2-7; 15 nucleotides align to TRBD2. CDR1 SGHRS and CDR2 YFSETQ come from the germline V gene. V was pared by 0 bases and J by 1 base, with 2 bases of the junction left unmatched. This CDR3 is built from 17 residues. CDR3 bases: TGCGCCAGCAGCTTGGTCGGGACTAGCGGGGGGTCCTACGAGCAGTACTTC. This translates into CASSLVGTSGGSYEQYF. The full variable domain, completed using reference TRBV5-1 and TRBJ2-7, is KAGVTQTPRYLIKTRGQQVTLSCSPISGHRSVSWYQQTPGQGLQFLFEYFSETQRNKGNFPGRFSGRQFSNSRSEMNVSTLELGDSALYLCASSLVGTSGGSYEQYFGPGTRLTVT.

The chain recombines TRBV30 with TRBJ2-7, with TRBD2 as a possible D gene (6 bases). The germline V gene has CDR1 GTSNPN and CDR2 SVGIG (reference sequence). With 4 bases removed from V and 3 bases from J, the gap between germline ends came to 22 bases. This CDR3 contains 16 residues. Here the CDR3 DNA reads TGTGCCTGGATTCGGACCCGGGGGACCCAACTCTACGAGCAGTACTTC. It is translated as CAWIRTRGTQLYEQYF.

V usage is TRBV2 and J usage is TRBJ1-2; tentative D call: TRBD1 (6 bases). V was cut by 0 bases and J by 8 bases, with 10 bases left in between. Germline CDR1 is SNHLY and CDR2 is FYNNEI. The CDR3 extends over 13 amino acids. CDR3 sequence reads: CASSEARGRGYTF. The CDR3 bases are TGTGCCAGCAGTGAAGCCAGGGGTCGGGGCTACACCTTC.

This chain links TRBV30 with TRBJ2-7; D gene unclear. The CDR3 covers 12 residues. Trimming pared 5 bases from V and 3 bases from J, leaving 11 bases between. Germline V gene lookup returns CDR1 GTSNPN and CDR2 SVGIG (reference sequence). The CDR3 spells CAWGEVDYEQYF. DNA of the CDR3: TGTGCCTGGGGTGAAGTAGACTACGAGCAGTACTTC.

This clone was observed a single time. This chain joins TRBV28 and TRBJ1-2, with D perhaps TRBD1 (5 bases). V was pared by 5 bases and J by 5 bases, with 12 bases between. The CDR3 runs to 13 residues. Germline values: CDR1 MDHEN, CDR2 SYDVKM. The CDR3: CASSDYDRYGYTF. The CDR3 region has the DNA TGTGCCAGCAGTGATTACGACAGATATGGCTACACCTTC.

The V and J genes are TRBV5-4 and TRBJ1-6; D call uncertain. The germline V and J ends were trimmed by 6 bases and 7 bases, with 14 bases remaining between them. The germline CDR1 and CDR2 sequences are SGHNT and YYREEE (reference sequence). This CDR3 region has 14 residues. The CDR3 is CASTKLGANSPLHF. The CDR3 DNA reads TGTGCCAGCACCAAACTAGGCGCCAATTCACCCCTCCACTTT. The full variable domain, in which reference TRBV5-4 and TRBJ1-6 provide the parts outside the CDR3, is ETGVTQSPTHLIKTRGQQVTLRCSSQSGHNTVSWYQQALGQGPQFIFQYYREEENGRGNFPPRFSGLQFPNYSSELNVNALELDDSALYLCASTKLGANSPLHFGNGTRLTVT.

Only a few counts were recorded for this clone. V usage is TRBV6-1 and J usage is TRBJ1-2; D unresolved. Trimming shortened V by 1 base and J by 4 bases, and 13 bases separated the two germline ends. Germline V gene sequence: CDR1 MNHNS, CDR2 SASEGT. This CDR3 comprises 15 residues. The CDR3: CASSEGPYGSYGYTF. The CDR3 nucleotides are TGTGCCAGCAGTGAAGGCCCGTATGGGAGCTATGGCTACACCTTC.

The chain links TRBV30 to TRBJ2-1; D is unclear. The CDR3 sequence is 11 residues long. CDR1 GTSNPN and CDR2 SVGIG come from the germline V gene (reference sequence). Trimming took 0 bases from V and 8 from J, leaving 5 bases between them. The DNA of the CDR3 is TGTGCCTGGAGTGTCTTGTATGAGCAGTTCTTC. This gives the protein CAWSVLYEQFF.

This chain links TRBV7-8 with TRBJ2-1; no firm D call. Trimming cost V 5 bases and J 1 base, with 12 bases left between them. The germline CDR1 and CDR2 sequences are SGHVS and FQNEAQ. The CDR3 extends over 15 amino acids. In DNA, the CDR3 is TGTGCCAGCAGCCCCTCTAGAAGATCCTACAATGAGCAGTTCTTC. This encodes CASSPSRRSYNEQFF.

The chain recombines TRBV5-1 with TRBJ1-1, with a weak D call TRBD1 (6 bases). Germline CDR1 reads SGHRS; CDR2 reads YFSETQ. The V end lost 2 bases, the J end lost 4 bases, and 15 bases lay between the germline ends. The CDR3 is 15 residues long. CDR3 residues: CASSFQIRGSTEAFF. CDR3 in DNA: TGCGCCAGCAGCTTCCAGATCAGGGGAAGCACTGAAGCTTTCTTT.

The CDR3 loop is CASSGGGRTEAFF. Here the CDR3 DNA reads TGTGCCAGCAGCGGCGGGGGTAGGACTGAAGCTTTCTTT. The rearrangement links TRBV6-5 to TRBJ1-1; D possibly corresponds to TRBD1 (5 bases). Deletions cut 6 bases from V and 5 bases from J, with 13 bases between. This CDR3 is built from 13 residues. Germline V lookup: CDR1 MNHEY, CDR2 SVGAGI.

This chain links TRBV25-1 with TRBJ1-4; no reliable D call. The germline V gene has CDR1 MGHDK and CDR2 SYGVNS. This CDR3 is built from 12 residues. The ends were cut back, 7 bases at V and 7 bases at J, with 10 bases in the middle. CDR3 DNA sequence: TGTGCCAGCACTAGTGGGAGTGAAAAACTGTTTTTT. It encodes CASTSGSEKLFF.

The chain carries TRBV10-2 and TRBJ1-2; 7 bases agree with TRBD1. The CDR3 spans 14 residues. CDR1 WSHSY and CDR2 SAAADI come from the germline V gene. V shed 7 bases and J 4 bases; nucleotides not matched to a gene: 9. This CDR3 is CASTETGTAYGYTF. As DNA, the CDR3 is TGCGCCAGCACCGAAACGGGGACAGCCTATGGCTACACCTTC.